These 6 T cell receptor beta chains originate from one sample sequenced in a study of blood T cell repertoires in COVID-19 (dated by TCRdb to 2018 to 2020). Library construction relied on the immunoSEQ multiplex PCR assay. This is the immuneACCESS table as TCRdb keeps it, with only in-frame sequences that have V and J called. A part of the clones is gone; compared with another copy, unresolved V genes explain less than half, and the rest is unexplained. The table for this sample lists 200,000 to 250,000 clones; around 84% of them were counted only once. Jointly, the top ten make up just under 20% of the sample. Input material: peripheral blood. The source is a man aged 25 to 40 with active or convalescent COVID-19.

The J gene is TRBJ1-2, the V gene TRBV28; D is unresolved. Trimming stripped 2 bases from V and 2 bases from J, with 9 bases between. Germline values: CDR1 MDHEN, CDR2 SYDVKM. The CDR3 totals 14 residues. CDR3 sequence: CASSLGRRNYGYTF. CDR3 DNA: TGTGCCAGCAGTTTAGGCAGGCGAAACTATGGCTACACCTTC.

The rearrangement uses TRBV15 and TRBJ2-3, with D unclear. CDR3 size: 13 residues. The ends were cut back, 1 base at V and 7 bases at J, with 9 bases in the middle. The germline gives CDR1 LNHNV, CDR2 YYDKDF (reference sequence). CDR3 in DNA: TGTGCCACCAGCAGAGTCCCCCAATATACGCAGTATTTT. This encodes CATSRVPQYTQYF.

V usage is TRBV11-2 and J usage is TRBJ2-7, with 7 bases aligning to TRBD1. Looked up from germline, CDR1 is SGHAT and CDR2 is FQNNGV. The CDR3 contains 12 residues. J was trimmed by 2 bases and V by 5 bases; bases with no gene match: 0. The CDR3 region is CASSQGAYEQYF. The CDR3 region has the DNA TGTGCCAGCAGCCAGGGGGCCTACGAGCAGTACTTC. The complete variable domain, with remaining parts taken from reference TRBV11-2 and TRBJ2-7, reads EAGVAQSPRYKIIEKRQSVAFWCNPISGHATLYWYQQILGQGPKLLIQFQNNGVVDDSQLPKDRFSAERLKGVDSTLKIQPAKLEDSAVYLCASSQGAYEQYFGPGTRLTVT.

Of note for this clone: Sequence at one end of the junction differs from germline and may be a read error. The chain employs TRBV29-1 and TRBJ1-2; 8 bases match TRBD1. CDR3 length equals 11 residues. Germline V gene sequence: CDR1 SQVTM, CDR2 ANQGSEA. The CDR3 coding sequence is TGCAGCGTTCCGGGACAGGCCTCTCCCTCTTTC. Protein: CSVPGQASPSF. Complete variable domain (other parts from reference TRBV29-1 and TRBJ1-2): SAVISQKPSRDICQRGTSLTIQCQVDSQVTMMFWYRQQPGQSLTLIATANQGSEATYESGFVIDKFPISRPNLTFSTLTVSNMSPEDSSIYLCSVPGQASPSFGSGTRLTVV.

The chain combines TRBV27 with TRBJ1-6; the match to TRBD1 covers 8 bases. Trimming removed 4 bases from V and 0 bases from J; junction bases left unmatched: 8. The CDR3 spans 18 residues. The germline gives CDR1 MNHEY, CDR2 SMNVEV (reference sequence). CDR3 in DNA: TGTGCCAGCAGTTCCGCGGGACAGGACAGCTCCTATAATTCACCCCTCCACTTT. Translation: CASSSAGQDSSYNSPLHF.

In DNA, the CDR3 is TGTGCCAGCAGTTTATTAGGGGCAGGAGGGGAAAAACTGTTTTTT. Translating it yields CASSLLGAGGEKLFF. The chain uses TRBV27 and TRBJ1-4; TRBD1 might be the D (5 bases). The V and J ends lost 1 base and 8 bases respectively, with 14 bases between them. This CDR3 region has 15 residues. Germline V CDR1 and CDR2: MNHEY, SMNVEV (reference sequence). Full variable domain (outside the CDR3, taken from reference TRBV27 and TRBJ1-4): EAQVTQNPRYLITVTGKKLTVTCSQNMNHEYMSWYRQDPGLGLRQIYYSMNVEVTDKGDVPEGYKVSRKEKRNFPLILESPSPNQTSLYFCASSLLGAGGEKLFFGSGTQLSVL.